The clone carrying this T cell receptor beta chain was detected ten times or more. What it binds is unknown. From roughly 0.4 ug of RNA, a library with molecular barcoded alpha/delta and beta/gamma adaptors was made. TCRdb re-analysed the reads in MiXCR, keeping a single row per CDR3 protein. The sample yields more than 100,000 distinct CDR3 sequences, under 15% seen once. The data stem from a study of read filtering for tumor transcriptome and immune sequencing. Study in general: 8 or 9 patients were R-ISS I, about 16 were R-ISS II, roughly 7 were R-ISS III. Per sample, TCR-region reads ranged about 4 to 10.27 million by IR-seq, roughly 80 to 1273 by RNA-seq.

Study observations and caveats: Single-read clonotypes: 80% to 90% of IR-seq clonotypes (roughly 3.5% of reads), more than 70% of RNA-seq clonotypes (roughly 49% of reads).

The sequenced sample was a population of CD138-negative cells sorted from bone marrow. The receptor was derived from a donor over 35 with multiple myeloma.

The DNA for the CDR3 is TGTGCCAGCAGCACAGCGGGAGTGGAGTTCTTC. Encoded protein: CASSTAGVEFF. The chain combines TRBV2 with TRBJ2-1; 8 bases are a match to TRBD2. The CDR3 runs 11 residues. The germline CDR1 and CDR2 sequences are SNHLY and FYNNEI. J lost 14 bases, V lost 6 bases, and 6 bases had no gene match. The complete variable domain, with remaining parts taken from reference TRBV2 and TRBJ2-1, reads EPEVTQTPSHQVTQMGQEVILRCVPISNHLYFYWYRQILGQKVEFLVSFYNNEISEKSEIFDDQFSVERPDGSNFTLKIRSTKLEDSAMYFCASSTAGVEFFGPGTRLTVL.